This T cell receptor beta chain was identified during a study of neurological immune-mediated disorders (dated by TCRdb to between 2018 and 2021). For the wider study: Peripheral blood TCR-beta repertoires from patients with HTLV-I-associated myelopathy (HAM/TSP), patients with multiple sclerosis, and healthy controls were compared in the study using UMI-based sequencing. Of the roughly 71 subjects in the cohort, around 15 were HAM/TSP patients, around 35 were multiple sclerosis patients, and some 20 were healthy controls. Alongside PBMC samples, the set of some 100 TCR-beta libraries contained longitudinal samples, technical triplicates, and paired CD4+ and CD8+ T-cell subsets that had been sorted.

The investigation overall reported the following: TCR clonal expansion was highest in HAM/TSP patients and lowest in MS patients, with MS patients falling below even healthy controls. No identical CDR3 amino acid sequences were shared among expanded clones across subjects, suggesting private TCR-beta repertoires in all groups.

The germline V gene sets CDR1 to SGHDT and CDR2 to YYEEEE. V and J are truncated by 0 bases and 3 bases respectively, leaving an intervening sequence of 14 bases. The CDR3, cysteine through phenylalanine, is 16 amino acids long. Only the CDR3 portion is preserved as DNA: 48 bases, with reading frame beginning at the first base. This clonotype has at least ten counts. The clone's antigen remains unknown. Within one base of it there is no much larger clone, and no base qualities were kept. Blood bank volunteers in Maryland, USA served as the healthy controls. For the sorted-subset TCR libraries, the starting material was 750,000 to 1,000,000 sorted CD4+ or CD8+ T cells. PBMCs were separated from peripheral blood using Ficoll-Hypaque density gradient centrifugation and then cryopreserved in liquid nitrogen. The study also sequenced paired sorted CD4+ and CD8+ subsets from healthy controls, HAM/TSP patients and MS patients.

cDNA was synthesized by template-switch 5'RACE using a primer carrying a 10-nucleotide random unique molecular identifier by which each TCR transcript was tagged. Every sequencing run yielded over 170 million TCR-beta sequences covering 15-18 subjects. The RNeasy kit was used to extract total RNA. The KAPA Real-time Library Amplification kit was used to amplify TCR-beta VDJ regions with primers targeting the TCR constant region and the 5'RACE anchor. A first PCR added sample indexes and Illumina adaptors, and a second PCR then raised library yield. After purification with Ampure beads, the TCR product of roughly 650 bp was size-selected on a 2% E-gel SizeSelection system. Before pooling, library quality was checked on a Bioanalyzer, concentration was measured with Qubit, and libraries were quantified with the Kapa Library Quantification kit. Paired-end 2 x 150 bp sequencing of the libraries was performed on an Illumina HiSeq 2500. To increase sequence diversity, about 24-32% phiX was spiked into each library pool. Turning to the authors' computational methods: Quality-filtered reads were processed with the UMI-based MiGEC pipeline, and over 90% of raw TCR sequences were removed by the MiGEC pipeline during error correction. VDJ genes were aligned to IMGT germline references, and each clonotype was defined by a unique CDR3 amino acid sequence together with V-J genes. Clonal expansion, Shannon diversity, and CDR3 relatedness (CalcPairwiseDistances, ClusterSamples) were evaluated with VDJtools, and phylogenetic trees were built with CLCbio workbench. Using coefficient-of-variation modelling across technical triplicates, the study counted a clone as expanded if it had at least 8 unique UMIs. The public reads were reanalyzed by TCRdb: fastp trimming at Q25, MiXCR alignment, in-frame beta chains only. Duplicate CDR3 protein sequences are folded into a single record with the most common DNA and genes. The V and J calls were determined by TCRdb, not by the authors. For this sample the table gives about 21,000 distinct CDR3 sequences, of which around 6% were detected only once. The biggest ten clones account for about 42% of the sample.

The TCR sequence derives from a man younger than 35 in good health. The chain is made from TRBV5-6 and TRBJ2-3; TRBD2 is a possible D gene, resting on 6 matching bases. The source material was CD8+ T cells from blood. The CDR3 here reads CASSLANEGLTDTQYF. DNA sequence: TGTGCCAGCAGCTTGGCCAACGAGGGACTGACAGATACGCAGTATTTT.